This entry describes one TCR beta chain. The data originate from a study of T-cell reconstitution after alpha-beta-depleted transplantation in children. Library preparation (for TCRbeta) was performed with unique molecular identifiers. A single record per CDR3 protein comes from TCRdb applying MiXCR to the PCR reads. The sample lists approximately 240,000 distinct CDR3 sequences; about 9.2% were seen once. Germline-derived CDR1 and CDR2 are LNHNV and YYDKDF (reference sequence). Trimming cost V 1 base and J 4 bases, with 10 bases left between them. The CDR3 consists of 14 residues. This chain uses TRBV15 with TRBJ1-2; no clear D. The sequence came from a human donor who donated a stem cell graft to a child with acute lymphoblastic leukemia. The sample consisted of PBMCs from the stem cell graft donor, taken from the stem cell graft. CDR3 sequence (DNA): TGTGCCACCAGCAGAGGAGACACTATCTATGGCTACACCTTC. This translates into CATSRGDTIYGYTF.